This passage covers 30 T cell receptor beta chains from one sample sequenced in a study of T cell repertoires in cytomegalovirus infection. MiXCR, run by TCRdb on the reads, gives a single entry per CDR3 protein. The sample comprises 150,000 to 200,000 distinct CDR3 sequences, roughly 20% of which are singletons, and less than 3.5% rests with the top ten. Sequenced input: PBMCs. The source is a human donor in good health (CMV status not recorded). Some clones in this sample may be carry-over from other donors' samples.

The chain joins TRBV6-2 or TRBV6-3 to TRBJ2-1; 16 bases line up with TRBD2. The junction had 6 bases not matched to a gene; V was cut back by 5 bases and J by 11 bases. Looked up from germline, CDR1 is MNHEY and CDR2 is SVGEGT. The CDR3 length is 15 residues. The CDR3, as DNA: TGTGCCAGCAGTCGGGTGGGACTAGCGGGAGGGAAGCAGTTCTTC. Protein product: CASSRVGLAGGKQFF.

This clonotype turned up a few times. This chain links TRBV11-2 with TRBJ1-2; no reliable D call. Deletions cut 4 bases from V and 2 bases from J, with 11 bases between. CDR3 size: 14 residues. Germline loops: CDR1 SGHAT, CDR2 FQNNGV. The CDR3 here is CASSSATGNYGYTF. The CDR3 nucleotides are TGTGCCAGCAGCTCGGCGACGGGGAACTATGGCTACACCTTC.

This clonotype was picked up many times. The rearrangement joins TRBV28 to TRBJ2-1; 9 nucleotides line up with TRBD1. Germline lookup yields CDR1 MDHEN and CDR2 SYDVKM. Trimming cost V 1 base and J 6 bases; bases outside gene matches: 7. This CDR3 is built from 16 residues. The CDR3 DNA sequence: TGTGCCAGCAGTTTATCGGGACAGGGAAGAGGCAATGAGCAGTTCTTC. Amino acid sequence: CASSLSGQGRGNEQFF.

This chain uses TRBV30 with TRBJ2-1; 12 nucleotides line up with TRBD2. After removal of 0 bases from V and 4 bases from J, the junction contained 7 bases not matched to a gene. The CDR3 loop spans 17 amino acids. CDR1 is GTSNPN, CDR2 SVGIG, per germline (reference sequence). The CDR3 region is CAWSVARTSGIYNEQFF. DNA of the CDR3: TGTGCCTGGAGTGTAGCCAGGACTAGCGGGATTTACAATGAGCAGTTCTTC.

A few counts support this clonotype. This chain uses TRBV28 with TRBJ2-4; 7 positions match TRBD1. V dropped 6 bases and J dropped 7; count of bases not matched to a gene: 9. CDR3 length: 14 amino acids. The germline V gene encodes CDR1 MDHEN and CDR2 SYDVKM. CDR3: CASRPTGSGNIQYF. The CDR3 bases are TGTGCCAGCAGACCGACAGGGAGCGGTAACATTCAGTACTTC.

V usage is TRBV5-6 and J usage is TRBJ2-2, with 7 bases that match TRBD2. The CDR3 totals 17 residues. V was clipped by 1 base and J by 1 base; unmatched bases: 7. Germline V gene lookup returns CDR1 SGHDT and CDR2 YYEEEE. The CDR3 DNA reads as TGTGCCAGCAGCTTGTTGGGAGCGGGATTGAACACCGGGGAGCTGTTTTTT. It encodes CASSLLGAGLNTGELFF.

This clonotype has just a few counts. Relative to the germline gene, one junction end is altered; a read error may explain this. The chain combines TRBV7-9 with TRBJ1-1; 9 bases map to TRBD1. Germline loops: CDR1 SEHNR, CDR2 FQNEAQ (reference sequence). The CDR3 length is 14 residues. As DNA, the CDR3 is TGCGCCAGCAGCTTGGGACAGGGCGACACTGAAGCTTTCTTT. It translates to CASSLGQGDTEAFF.

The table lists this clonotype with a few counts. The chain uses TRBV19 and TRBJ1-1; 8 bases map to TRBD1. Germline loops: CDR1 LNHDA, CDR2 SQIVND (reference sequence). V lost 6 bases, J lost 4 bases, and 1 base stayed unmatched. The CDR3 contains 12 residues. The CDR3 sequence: CASRDRGTEAFF. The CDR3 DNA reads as TGTGCCAGTAGAGACAGGGGCACTGAAGCTTTCTTT.

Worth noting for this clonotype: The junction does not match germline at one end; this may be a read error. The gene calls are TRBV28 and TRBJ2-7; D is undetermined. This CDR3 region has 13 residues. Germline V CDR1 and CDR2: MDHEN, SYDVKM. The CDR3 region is CASSFANSYKQYF. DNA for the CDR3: TGTGCCAGCAGTTTTGCAAACTCCTACAAGCAGTACTTC.

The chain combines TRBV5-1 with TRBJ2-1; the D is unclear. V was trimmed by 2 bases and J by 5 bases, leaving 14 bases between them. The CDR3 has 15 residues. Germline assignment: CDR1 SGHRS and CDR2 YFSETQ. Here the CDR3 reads CASSFGSSSNNEQFF. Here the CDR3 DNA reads TGCGCCAGCAGCTTCGGCAGTTCCTCTAACAATGAGCAGTTCTTC. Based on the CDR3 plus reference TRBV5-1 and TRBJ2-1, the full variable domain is KAGVTQTPRYLIKTRGQQVTLSCSPISGHRSVSWYQQTPGQGLQFLFEYFSETQRNKGNFPGRFSGRQFSNSRSEMNVSTLELGDSALYLCASSFGSSSNNEQFFGPGTRLTVL.

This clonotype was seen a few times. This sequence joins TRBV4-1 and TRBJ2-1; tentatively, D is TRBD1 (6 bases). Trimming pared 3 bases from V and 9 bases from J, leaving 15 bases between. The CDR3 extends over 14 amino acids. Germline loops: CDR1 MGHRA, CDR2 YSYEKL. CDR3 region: CASSHDPGTLEQFF. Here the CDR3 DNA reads TGCGCCAGCAGCCACGACCCCGGGACACTTGAGCAGTTCTTC.

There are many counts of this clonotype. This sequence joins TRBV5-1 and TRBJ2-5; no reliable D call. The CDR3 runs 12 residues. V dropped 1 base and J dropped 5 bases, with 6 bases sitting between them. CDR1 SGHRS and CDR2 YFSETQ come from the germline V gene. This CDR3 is CASSLFGETQYF. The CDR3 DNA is TGCGCCAGCAGCTTGTTTGGGGAGACCCAGTACTTC.

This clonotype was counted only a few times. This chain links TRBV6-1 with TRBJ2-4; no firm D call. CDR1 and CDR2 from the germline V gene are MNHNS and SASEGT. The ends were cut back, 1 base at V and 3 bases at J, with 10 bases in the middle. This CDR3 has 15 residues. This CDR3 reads CASSEEMTVKNIQYF. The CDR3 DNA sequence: TGTGCCAGCAGTGAAGAAATGACTGTCAAAAACATTCAGTACTTC.

CDR3 protein: CASSGVNEKLFF. The CDR3 coding sequence is TGTGCCAGCAGTGGGGTTAATGAAAAACTGTTTTTT. This chain connects TRBV6-1 to TRBJ1-4; D not certain. V shed 4 bases and J shed 4 bases, with 4 bases lying between them. The CDR3 spans 12 residues. Germline CDR1 MNHNS, CDR2 SASEGT.

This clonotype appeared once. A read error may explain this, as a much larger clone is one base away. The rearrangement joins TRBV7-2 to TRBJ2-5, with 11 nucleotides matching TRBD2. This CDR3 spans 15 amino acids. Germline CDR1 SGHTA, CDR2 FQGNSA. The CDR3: CASSLSGGAQETHYF. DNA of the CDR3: TGTGCCAGCAGCCTTAGCGGGGGGGCACAAGAGACCCATTACTTC.

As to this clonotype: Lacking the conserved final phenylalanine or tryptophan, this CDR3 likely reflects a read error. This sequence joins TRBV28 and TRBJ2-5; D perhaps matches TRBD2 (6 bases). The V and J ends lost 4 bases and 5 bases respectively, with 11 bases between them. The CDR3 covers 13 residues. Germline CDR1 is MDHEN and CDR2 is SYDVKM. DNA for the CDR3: TGTGCCAGCAGTTCGGGGGTACGGGAGACCCAGTACTCC. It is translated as CASSSGVRETQYS.

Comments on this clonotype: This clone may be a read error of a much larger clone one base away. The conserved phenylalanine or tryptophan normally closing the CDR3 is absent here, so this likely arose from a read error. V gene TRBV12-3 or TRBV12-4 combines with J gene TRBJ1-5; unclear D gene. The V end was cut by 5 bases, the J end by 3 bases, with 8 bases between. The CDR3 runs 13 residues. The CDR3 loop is CASSPGINQPQHL. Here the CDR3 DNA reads TGTGCCAGCAGTCCGGGTATCAATCAGCCCCAGCATCTT.

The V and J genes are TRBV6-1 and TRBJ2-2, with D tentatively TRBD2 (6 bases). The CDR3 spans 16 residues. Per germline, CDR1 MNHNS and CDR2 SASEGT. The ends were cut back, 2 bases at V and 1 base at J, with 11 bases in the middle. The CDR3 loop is CASSERAGQNTGELFF. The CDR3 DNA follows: TGTGCCAGCAGTGAAAGAGCGGGTCAGAACACCGGGGAGCTGTTTTTT.

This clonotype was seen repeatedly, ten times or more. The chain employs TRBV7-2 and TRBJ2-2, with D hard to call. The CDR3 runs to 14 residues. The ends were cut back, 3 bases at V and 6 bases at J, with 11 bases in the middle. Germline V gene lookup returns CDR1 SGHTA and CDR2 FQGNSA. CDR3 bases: TGTGCCAGCAGCTTGGTAGTGGGTCCCGGGGAGCTGTTTTTT. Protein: CASSLVVGPGELFF.

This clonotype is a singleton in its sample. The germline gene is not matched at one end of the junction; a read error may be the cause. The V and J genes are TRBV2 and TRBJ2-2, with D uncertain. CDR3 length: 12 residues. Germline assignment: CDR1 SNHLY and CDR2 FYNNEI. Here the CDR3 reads CASREDTGELFF. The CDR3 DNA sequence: TGTGCCAGCAGGGAAGACACCGGGGAGCTGTTTTTT.

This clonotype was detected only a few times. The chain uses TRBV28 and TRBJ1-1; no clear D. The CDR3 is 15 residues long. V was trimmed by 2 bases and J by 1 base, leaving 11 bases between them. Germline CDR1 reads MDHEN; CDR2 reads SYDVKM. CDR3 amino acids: CASSLRRQRNTEAFF. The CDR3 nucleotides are TGTGCCAGCAGTTTACGTCGGCAGAGGAACACTGAAGCTTTCTTT.

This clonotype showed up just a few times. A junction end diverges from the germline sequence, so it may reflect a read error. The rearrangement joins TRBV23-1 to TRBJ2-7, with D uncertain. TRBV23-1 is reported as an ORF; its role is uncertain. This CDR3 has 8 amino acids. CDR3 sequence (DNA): TGCGCCAGCAGTCAAATGCTCTTC. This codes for CASSQMLF.

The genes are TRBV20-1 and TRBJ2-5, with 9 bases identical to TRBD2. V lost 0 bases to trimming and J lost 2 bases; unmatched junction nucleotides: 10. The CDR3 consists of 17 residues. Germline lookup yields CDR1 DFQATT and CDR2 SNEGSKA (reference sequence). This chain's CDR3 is CSARDLSGGIFQETQYF. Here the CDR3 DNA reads TGCAGTGCTAGAGACCTCAGCGGGGGGATATTTCAAGAGACCCAGTACTTC.

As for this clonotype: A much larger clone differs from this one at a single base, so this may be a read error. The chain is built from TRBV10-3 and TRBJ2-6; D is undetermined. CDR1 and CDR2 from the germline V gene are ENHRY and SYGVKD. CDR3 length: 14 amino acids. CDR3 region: CDISLSDRANVLTF. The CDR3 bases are TGTGACATCAGTCTAAGTGACCGGGCCAACGTCCTGACTTTC.

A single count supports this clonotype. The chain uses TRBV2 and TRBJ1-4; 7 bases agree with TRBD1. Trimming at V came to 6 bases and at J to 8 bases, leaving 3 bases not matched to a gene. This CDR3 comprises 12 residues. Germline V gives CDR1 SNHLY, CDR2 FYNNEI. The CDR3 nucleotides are TGTGCCAGCAGGGGACAGTTAGAAAAACTGTTTTTT. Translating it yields CASRGQLEKLFF. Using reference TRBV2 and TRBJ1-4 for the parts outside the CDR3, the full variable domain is EPEVTQTPSHQVTQMGQEVILRCVPISNHLYFYWYRQILGQKVEFLVSFYNNEISEKSEIFDDQFSVERPDGSNFTLKIRSTKLEDSAMYFCASRGQLEKLFFGSGTQLSVL.

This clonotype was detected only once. The CDR3 coding sequence is TGCGCCAGCAGTGGACTAGCGGGGGACTATGATACGCAGTATTTT. Amino acids: CASSGLAGDYDTQYF. V and J are TRBV23-1 and TRBJ2-3; the match to TRBD2 covers 13 bases. TRBV23-1 is an ORF for which the function is uncertain. The CDR3 runs to 15 residues. Trimming removed 5 bases from V and 6 bases from J; junction bases left unmatched: 5.

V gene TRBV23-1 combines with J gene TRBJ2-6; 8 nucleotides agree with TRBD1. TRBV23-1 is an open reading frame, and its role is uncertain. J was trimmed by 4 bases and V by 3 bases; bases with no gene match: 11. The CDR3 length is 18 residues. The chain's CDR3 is CASSQKGQDRSGANVLTF. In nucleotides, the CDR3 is TGCGCCAGCAGTCAGAAGGGACAGGATAGGAGCGGGGCCAACGTCCTGACTTTC.

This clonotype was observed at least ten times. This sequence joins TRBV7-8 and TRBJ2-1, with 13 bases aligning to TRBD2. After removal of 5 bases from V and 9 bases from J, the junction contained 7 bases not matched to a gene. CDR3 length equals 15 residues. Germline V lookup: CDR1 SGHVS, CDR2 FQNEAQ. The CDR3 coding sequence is TGTGCCAGCAGCCCGGGGACTAGCGGGAAAGCTGAGCAGTTCTTC. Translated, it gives CASSPGTSGKAEQFF.

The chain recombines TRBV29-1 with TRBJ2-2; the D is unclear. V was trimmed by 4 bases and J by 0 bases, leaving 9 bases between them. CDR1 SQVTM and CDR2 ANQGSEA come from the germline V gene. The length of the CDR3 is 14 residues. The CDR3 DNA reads TGCAGCGTTGCTGCTTTCGCGAACACCGGGGAGCTGTTTTTT. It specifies CSVAAFANTGELFF.

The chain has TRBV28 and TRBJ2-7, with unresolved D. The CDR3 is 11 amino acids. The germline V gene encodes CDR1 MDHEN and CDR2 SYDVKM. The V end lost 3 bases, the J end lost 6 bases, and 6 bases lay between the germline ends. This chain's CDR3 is CASSFKTEQYF. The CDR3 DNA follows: TGTGCCAGCAGTTTCAAGACCGAGCAGTACTTC. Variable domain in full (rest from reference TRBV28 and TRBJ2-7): DVKVTQSSRYLVKRTGEKVFLECVQDMDHENMFWYRQDPGLGLRLIYFSYDVKMKEKGDIPEGYSVSREKKERFSLILESASTNQTSMYLCASSFKTEQYFGPGTRLTVT.